These T cell receptor beta chains were read from a single sample in a study of monozygotic twins with inflammatory bowel disease. TCRdb reprocessed the 5' RACE reads and reports one entry per CDR3 protein, with no DNA. The specimen's table records approximately 210,000 distinct CDR3 sequences. The specimen was blood. The receptors come from a human donor with ulcerative colitis or Crohn's disease, or a healthy co-twin of an affected twin (not recorded which). The CDR3 runs from the conserved cysteine through the conserved F or W.

j_call v_call cdr3_aa
TRBJ1-3 TRBV12-3/TRBV12-4 CASLLRSSGNTIYF
TRBJ1-2 TRBV7-3 CASSPSLGDGYTF
TRBJ2-7 TRBV6-1 CASSLPPDPPYNYEQYF
TRBJ2-3 TRBV18 CASSLVAAPTDTQYF
TRBJ2-7 TRBV6-1 CASSPSDRGGYEQYF
TRBJ1-1 TRBV18 CASSPRTGEEGAFF
TRBJ2-5 TRBV7-6 CASRPSGQETQYF
TRBJ2-5 TRBV20-1 CSARPGTSGGTSVTQYF
TRBJ1-5 TRBV5-1 CASSLDQFNQPQHF
TRBJ2-2 TRBV9 CASSVVLDNTGELFF
TRBJ1-2 TRBV20-1 CSALMDFDGYTF
TRBJ2-6 TRBV28 CASSSTRLWGGSGANVLTF
TRBJ2-1 TRBV11-2 CASSPLRLAGGVNEQFF
TRBJ1-2 TRBV6-5 CASSSPGGTIYGYTF
TRBJ2-3 TRBV27 CASSLYSQSFTDTQYF
TRBJ2-5 TRBV11-2 CASSLDGGTQETQYF